The rows below give T cell receptor beta chains drawn from one sample of a study of T cells in Graves' hyperthyroidism and ophthalmopathy. TCRdb called the multiplex PCR reads again in MiXCR, with one record for every CDR3 protein. The profile shows hundreds of thousands of distinct CDR3 sequences, 17% of them singletons. The sequencing input was blood. The receptors stem from a young woman with Graves' ophthalmopathy. Each CDR3 is given with its conserved first and last residue. Each record gives: CDR3 length, D gene, V gene, clone size, J gene, CDR3 DNA, CDR3 protein. The D gene is left open where the match is weak. Clone sizes are given selectively: once, few, many, or a class where the clone is expanded.

CDR3 length: 13; D gene: NA; V gene: TRBV4-1; clone size: NA; J gene: TRBJ1-2; CDR3 DNA: TGCGCCAGCAGCCAAGCTGGGGCGCAGGGCTACACCTTC; CDR3 protein: CASSQAGAQGYTF
CDR3 length: 15; D gene: NA; V gene: TRBV12-3/TRBV12-4; clone size: many; J gene: TRBJ1-3; CDR3 DNA: TGTGCCAGCAGTCCCGGACCGAGCTCTGGAAACACCATATATTTT; CDR3 protein: CASSPGPSSGNTIYF
CDR3 length: 13; D gene: NA; V gene: TRBV2; clone size: many; J gene: TRBJ2-3; CDR3 DNA: TGTGCCAGCAGTCGCCGGGGCACAGATACGCAGTATTTT; CDR3 protein: CASSRRGTDTQYF
CDR3 length: 15; D gene: TRBD1; V gene: TRBV6-1; clone size: many; J gene: TRBJ1-4; CDR3 DNA: TGTGCCAGCAGTTACCTCGGGACAGGGGCGGAAAAACTGTTTTTT; CDR3 protein: CASSYLGTGAEKLFF
CDR3 length: 12; D gene: NA; V gene: TRBV14; clone size: few; J gene: TRBJ1-2; CDR3 DNA: TGTGCCAGCAGCACGCGACCGTATGGCTACACCTTC; CDR3 protein: CASSTRPYGYTF
CDR3 length: 14; D gene: TRBD1; V gene: TRBV4-1; clone size: NA; J gene: TRBJ1-5; CDR3 DNA: TGCGCCAGCATGGTGGACAGGGGGTTACAGCCCCAGCATTTT; CDR3 protein: CASMVDRGLQPQHF
CDR3 length: 14; D gene: NA; V gene: TRBV27; clone size: NA; J gene: TRBJ1-5; CDR3 DNA: TGTGCCAGCGGCGATCGGGCAGGGAATCAGCCCCAGCATTTT; CDR3 protein: CASGDRAGNQPQHF
CDR3 length: 16; D gene: TRBD2; V gene: TRBV11-2; clone size: many; J gene: TRBJ2-5; CDR3 DNA: TGTGCCAGCAGCTCAGCAAGCGGGGGGGCTAGGGAGACCCAGTACTTC; CDR3 protein: CASSSASGGARETQYF
CDR3 length: 16; D gene: TRBD2; V gene: TRBV10-3; clone size: few; J gene: TRBJ2-2; CDR3 DNA: TGTGCCATCAGCCAAACTAGCGGGGGGGCCGCCGGGGAGCTGTTTTTT; CDR3 protein: CAISQTSGGAAGELFF
CDR3 length: 13; D gene: TRBD2; V gene: TRBV20-1; clone size: many; J gene: TRBJ2-7; CDR3 DNA: TGCAGTGCAGTAGCTAGCGGGGGGTACGAGCAGTACTTC; CDR3 protein: CSAVASGGYEQYF
CDR3 length: 13; D gene: NA; V gene: TRBV7-2; clone size: NA; J gene: TRBJ1-5; CDR3 DNA: TGTGCCAGCAGCTTAAAGGGGGGGCAGCCCCAGCATTTT; CDR3 protein: CASSLKGGQPQHF
CDR3 length: 16; D gene: NA; V gene: TRBV4-3; clone size: NA; J gene: TRBJ1-2; CDR3 DNA: TGCGCCAGCAGCCAAGTCCACCGCAGGGAATCGTCTGGCTACACCTTC; CDR3 protein: CASSQVHRRESSGYTF
CDR3 length: 15; D gene: NA; V gene: TRBV4-3; clone size: few; J gene: TRBJ1-2; CDR3 DNA: TGCGCCAGCAGCCAAGATCGGGTCGGTCTAGGGGGCTACACCTTC; CDR3 protein: CASSQDRVGLGGYTF
CDR3 length: 13; D gene: NA; V gene: TRBV12-3/TRBV12-4; clone size: many; J gene: TRBJ2-1; CDR3 DNA: TGTGCCAGCAGCCCGGGAAGGGTGGTTGAGCAGTTCTTC; CDR3 protein: CASSPGRVVEQFF
CDR3 length: 17; D gene: TRBD2; V gene: TRBV27; clone size: many; J gene: TRBJ2-2; CDR3 DNA: TGTGCCAGCAGTTTAGGACTAGCGGTATCGAACACCGGGGAGCTGTTTTTT; CDR3 protein: CASSLGLAVSNTGELFF
CDR3 length: 11; D gene: NA; V gene: TRBV19; clone size: NA; J gene: TRBJ2-7; CDR3 DNA: TGTGCCAGTGGAAGCGGTTACGAGCAGTACTTC; CDR3 protein: CASGSGYEQYF
CDR3 length: 14; D gene: NA; V gene: TRBV30; clone size: many; J gene: TRBJ1-6; CDR3 DNA: TGTGCCTGGAGAAGGGGGGACGACGTCGGGGCCCTCCACTTT; CDR3 protein: CAWRRGDDVGALHF
CDR3 length: 15; D gene: NA; V gene: TRBV7-3; clone size: few; J gene: TRBJ2-5; CDR3 DNA: TGTGCCAGCAGCACCTCCGGGGCGCCGAGGGAGACCCAGTACTTC; CDR3 protein: CASSTSGAPRETQYF
CDR3 length: 14; D gene: TRBD1; V gene: TRBV6-2/TRBV6-3; clone size: NA; J gene: TRBJ2-1; CDR3 DNA: TGTGCCAGCATGAGGACAGGGGGGATGAATGAGCAGTTCTTC; CDR3 protein: CASMRTGGMNEQFF
CDR3 length: 14; D gene: TRBD1; V gene: TRBV5-5; clone size: NA; J gene: TRBJ1-1; CDR3 DNA: TGTGCCAGCAGCCTGACAGGGAGGGCCTCTGAAGCTTTCTTT; CDR3 protein: CASSLTGRASEAFF
CDR3 length: 14; D gene: TRBD2; V gene: TRBV20-1; clone size: NA; J gene: TRBJ2-1; CDR3 DNA: TGCAGTGCCAAGACTAGCTTTAGCTCCTACGAGCAGTTCTTC; CDR3 protein: CSAKTSFSSYEQFF
CDR3 length: 14; D gene: NA; V gene: TRBV27; clone size: many; J gene: TRBJ1-5; CDR3 DNA: TGTGCCAGCAGTTTGGCGACACTCGGGCAGCCCCAGCATTTT; CDR3 protein: CASSLATLGQPQHF
CDR3 length: 13; D gene: TRBD1; V gene: TRBV5-1; clone size: NA; J gene: TRBJ1-4; CDR3 DNA: TGCGCCAGCAGCGGACAGGATAATGAAAAACTGTTTTTT; CDR3 protein: CASSGQDNEKLFF
CDR3 length: 18; D gene: TRBD2; V gene: TRBV5-1; clone size: NA; J gene: TRBJ2-7; CDR3 DNA: TGCGCCAGCAGCTCCGGGACTGTCAGCGGGAGGGCATTCGAGGAGCAGTACTTC; CDR3 protein: CASSSGTVSGRAFEEQYF
CDR3 length: 13; D gene: TRBD1; V gene: TRBV20-1; clone size: few; J gene: TRBJ1-4; CDR3 DNA: TGCAGTGCTAGGGGAGGACAGGGTGAAAAACTGTTTTTT; CDR3 protein: CSARGGQGEKLFF
CDR3 length: 19; D gene: TRBD2; V gene: TRBV4-2; clone size: few; J gene: TRBJ2-1; CDR3 DNA: TGTGCCAGCAGCCAACCTCCGGGCGTAGCGGGAAGTCGCTACAATGAGCAGTTCTTC; CDR3 protein: CASSQPPGVAGSRYNEQFF
CDR3 length: 15; D gene: TRBD2; V gene: TRBV20-1; clone size: NA; J gene: TRBJ2-1; CDR3 DNA: TGCAGTGCCCAGGACAGCGGGGGGGCCGACAATGAGCAGTTCTTC; CDR3 protein: CSAQDSGGADNEQFF
CDR3 length: 11; D gene: NA; V gene: TRBV7-9; clone size: NA; J gene: TRBJ1-1; CDR3 DNA: TGTGCCGGGGGAGGGAACACTGAAGCCTTCTTT; CDR3 protein: CAGGGNTEAFF
CDR3 length: 14; D gene: TRBD1; V gene: TRBV27; clone size: NA; J gene: TRBJ1-2; CDR3 DNA: TGTGCCAGCAGTGATTCCGGGACAGGCTATGGCTACACCTTC; CDR3 protein: CASSDSGTGYGYTF
CDR3 length: 16; D gene: TRBD1; V gene: TRBV7-9; clone size: many; J gene: TRBJ2-1; CDR3 DNA: TGTGCCAGCAGCCCCCCGGGACAGGGTGCTTACAATGAGCAGTTCTTC; CDR3 protein: CASSPPGQGAYNEQFF
CDR3 length: 15; D gene: TRBD1; V gene: TRBV4-1; clone size: few; J gene: TRBJ1-1; CDR3 DNA: TGCGCCAGCAGCCTCCAGCTACAGGGGTGGTTTGAAGCTTTCTTT; CDR3 protein: CASSLQLQGWFEAFF
CDR3 length: 15; D gene: TRBD1; V gene: TRBV6-2/TRBV6-3; clone size: NA; J gene: TRBJ1-1; CDR3 DNA: TGTGCCAGCAGTGGAAAGGGGGCTACAAAAACTGAAGCTTTCTTT; CDR3 protein: CASSGKGATKTEAFF
CDR3 length: 16; D gene: NA; V gene: TRBV28; clone size: NA; J gene: TRBJ2-2; CDR3 DNA: TGTGCCAGCAGCTCGATGACAGGAGTGAACACCGGGGAGCTGTTTTTT; CDR3 protein: CASSSMTGVNTGELFF
CDR3 length: 14; D gene: NA; V gene: TRBV6-5; clone size: many; J gene: TRBJ1-1; CDR3 DNA: TGTGCCAGCAGTTACTCGGGGGAGAACACTGAAGCTTTCTTT; CDR3 protein: CASSYSGENTEAFF
CDR3 length: 13; D gene: NA; V gene: TRBV30; clone size: many; J gene: TRBJ2-3; CDR3 DNA: TGTGCCTGGACCTCCGCGGCTCCCGGTACGCAGTATTTT; CDR3 protein: CAWTSAAPGTQYF
CDR3 length: 15; D gene: TRBD1; V gene: TRBV12-3/TRBV12-4; clone size: many; J gene: TRBJ1-5; CDR3 DNA: TGTGCCAGCAGAACCGGGACAGGGGACAATCAGCCCCAGCATTTT; CDR3 protein: CASRTGTGDNQPQHF
CDR3 length: 13; D gene: NA; V gene: TRBV4-3; clone size: many; J gene: TRBJ1-4; CDR3 DNA: TGCGCCAGCAGCCTCGAAGTGGGGGAAAAACTGTTTTTT; CDR3 protein: CASSLEVGEKLFF
CDR3 length: 16; D gene: NA; V gene: TRBV6-2/TRBV6-3; clone size: NA; J gene: TRBJ1-5; CDR3 DNA: TGTGCCAGCAGTTACGACTCGGGCGCTGCCAATCAGCCCCAGCATTTT; CDR3 protein: CASSYDSGAANQPQHF
CDR3 length: 16; D gene: NA; V gene: TRBV15; clone size: many; J gene: TRBJ1-1; CDR3 DNA: TGTGCCACCAGCAGAGATGGGGGTATACTGAACACTGAAGCTTTCTTT; CDR3 protein: CATSRDGGILNTEAFF
CDR3 length: 16; D gene: NA; V gene: TRBV6-2/TRBV6-3; clone size: many; J gene: TRBJ2-7; CDR3 DNA: TGTGCCAGCAGTTACTCGTTCGATCCGGGAACCTACGAGCAGTACTTC; CDR3 protein: CASSYSFDPGTYEQYF
CDR3 length: 18; D gene: TRBD1; V gene: TRBV28; clone size: few; J gene: TRBJ1-4; CDR3 DNA: TGTGCCAGCAGTACCGCCTTGACGCCGGGACAGGGTTACGAAAAACTGTTTTTT; CDR3 protein: CASSTALTPGQGYEKLFF
CDR3 length: 13; D gene: TRBD2; V gene: TRBV6-2/TRBV6-3; clone size: many; J gene: TRBJ2-1; CDR3 DNA: TGTGCCAGCAGATTAAACGGGGGGAACGAGCAGTTCTTC; CDR3 protein: CASRLNGGNEQFF
CDR3 length: 14; D gene: NA; V gene: TRBV20-1; clone size: NA; J gene: TRBJ1-6; CDR3 DNA: TGCAGTGCTAGAAATGGTAGAATAGATTCACCCCTCCACTTT; CDR3 protein: CSARNGRIDSPLHF
CDR3 length: 15; D gene: NA; V gene: TRBV18; clone size: many; J gene: TRBJ1-5; CDR3 DNA: TGTGCCAGCTCACCAGGCAACCAACTCAATCAGCCCCAGCATTTT; CDR3 protein: CASSPGNQLNQPQHF
CDR3 length: 15; D gene: NA; V gene: TRBV20-1; clone size: NA; J gene: TRBJ2-1; CDR3 DNA: TGCAGTGCTAGAGATGAGTCATCCCCCTACAATGAGCAGTTCTTC; CDR3 protein: CSARDESSPYNEQFF
CDR3 length: 14; D gene: TRBD1; V gene: TRBV9; clone size: few; J gene: TRBJ1-1; CDR3 DNA: TGTGCCAGCAGCAAGACAGGGGGCAACACTGAAGCTTTCTTT; CDR3 protein: CASSKTGGNTEAFF
CDR3 length: 18; D gene: TRBD2; V gene: TRBV6-2/TRBV6-3; clone size: NA; J gene: TRBJ2-2; CDR3 DNA: TGTGCCAGCAGTTACGGGGGACTAGCGGGATGGAACACCGGGGAGCTGTTTTTT; CDR3 protein: CASSYGGLAGWNTGELFF
CDR3 length: 14; D gene: TRBD1; V gene: TRBV19; clone size: few; J gene: TRBJ2-2; CDR3 DNA: TGTGCCAGTACTGGACAGGTTAACACCGGGGAGCTGTTTTTT; CDR3 protein: CASTGQVNTGELFF
CDR3 length: 13; D gene: NA; V gene: TRBV20-1; clone size: NA; J gene: TRBJ2-1; CDR3 DNA: TGCAGTGCTAGTCCGGGCACCTACAATGAGCAGTTCTTC; CDR3 protein: CSASPGTYNEQFF
CDR3 length: 14; D gene: NA; V gene: TRBV5-1; clone size: many; J gene: TRBJ1-1; CDR3 DNA: TGCGCCAGCAGCTTCTCACAGGGGAACACTGAAGCTTTCTTT; CDR3 protein: CASSFSQGNTEAFF
CDR3 length: 20; D gene: TRBD2; V gene: TRBV9; clone size: few; J gene: TRBJ2-7; CDR3 DNA: TGTGCCAGCAGCTCGGAGGTCCAGCCGGGACTAGCGGGAGGCCCCCACGAGCAGTACTTC; CDR3 protein: CASSSEVQPGLAGGPHEQYF
CDR3 length: 15; D gene: NA; V gene: TRBV7-9; clone size: many; J gene: TRBJ2-7; CDR3 DNA: TGTGCCAGCAGCCCGTCAGGGTCAGGGCCGGGGGAGCAGTACTTC; CDR3 protein: CASSPSGSGPGEQYF